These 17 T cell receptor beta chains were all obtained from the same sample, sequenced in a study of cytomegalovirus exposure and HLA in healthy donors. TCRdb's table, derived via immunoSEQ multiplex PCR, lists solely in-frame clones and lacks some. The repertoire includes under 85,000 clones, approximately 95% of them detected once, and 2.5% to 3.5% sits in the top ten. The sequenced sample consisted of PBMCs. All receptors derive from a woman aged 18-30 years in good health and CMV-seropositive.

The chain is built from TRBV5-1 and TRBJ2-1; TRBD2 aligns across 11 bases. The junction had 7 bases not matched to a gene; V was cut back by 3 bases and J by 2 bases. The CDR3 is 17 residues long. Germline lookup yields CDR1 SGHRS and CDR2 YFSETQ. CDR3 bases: TGCGCCAGCAGCTCCATAGCGGGGGGGCGACCCTACAATGAGCAGTTCTTC. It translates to CASSSIAGGRPYNEQFF.

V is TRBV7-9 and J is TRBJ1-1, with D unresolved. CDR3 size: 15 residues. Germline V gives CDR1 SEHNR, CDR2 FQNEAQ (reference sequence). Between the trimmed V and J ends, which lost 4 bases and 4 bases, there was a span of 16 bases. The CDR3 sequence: CASSSTRIGGTEAFF. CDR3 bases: TGTGCCAGCAGCTCGACACGGATCGGTGGCACTGAAGCTTTCTTT.

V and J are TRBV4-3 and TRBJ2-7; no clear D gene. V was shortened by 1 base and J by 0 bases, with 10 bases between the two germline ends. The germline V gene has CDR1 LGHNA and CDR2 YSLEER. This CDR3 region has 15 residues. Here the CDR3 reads CASSQVSEVSYEQYF. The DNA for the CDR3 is TGCGCCAGCAGCCAAGTCTCCGAGGTCTCCTACGAGCAGTACTTC.

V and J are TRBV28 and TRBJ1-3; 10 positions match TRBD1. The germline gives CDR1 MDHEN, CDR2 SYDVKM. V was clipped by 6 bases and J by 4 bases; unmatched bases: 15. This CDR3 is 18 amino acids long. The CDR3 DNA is TGTGCCAGCAGCTCGGGGACAGGGGAAGTTTCGACAGGAAACACCATATATTTT. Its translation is CASSSGTGEVSTGNTIYF.

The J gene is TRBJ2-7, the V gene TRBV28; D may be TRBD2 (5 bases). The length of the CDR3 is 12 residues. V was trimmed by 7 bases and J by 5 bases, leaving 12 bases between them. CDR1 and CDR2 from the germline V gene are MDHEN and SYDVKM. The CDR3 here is CASKTGGNEQYF. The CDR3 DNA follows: TGTGCCAGCAAGACTGGAGGTAACGAGCAGTACTTC.

CDR3: CASSFRQGVYSNQPQHF. For the CDR3, the DNA is TGTGCCAGCAGCTTTCGACAGGGAGTTTATAGCAATCAGCCCCAGCATTTT. V and J are TRBV5-5 and TRBJ1-5; 7 positions agree with TRBD1. The CDR3 sequence is 17 residues long. Trimming cost V 2 bases and J 0 bases; bases outside gene matches: 8. Germline V gives CDR1 SGHKS, CDR2 YYEKEE (reference sequence). The whole variable domain, filled in from reference TRBV5-5 and TRBJ1-5, reads DAGVTQSPTHLIKTRGQQVTLRCSPISGHKSVSWYQQVLGQGPQFIFQYYEKEERGRGNFPDRFSARQFPNYSSELNVNALLLGDSALYLCASSFRQGVYSNQPQHFGDGTRLSIL.

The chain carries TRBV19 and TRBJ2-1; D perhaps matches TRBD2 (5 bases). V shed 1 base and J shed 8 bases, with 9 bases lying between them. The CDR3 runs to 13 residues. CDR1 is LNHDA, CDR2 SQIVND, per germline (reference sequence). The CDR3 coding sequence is TGTGCCAGTAGTATAGTGTTGAGGGATGAGCAGTTCTTC. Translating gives CASSIVLRDEQFF.

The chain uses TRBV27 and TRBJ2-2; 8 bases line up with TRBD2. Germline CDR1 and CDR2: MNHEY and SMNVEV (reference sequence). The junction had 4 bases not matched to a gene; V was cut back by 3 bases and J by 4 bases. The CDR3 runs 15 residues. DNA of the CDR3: TGTGCCAGCAGTTTCAGCGGGGGAGCCACCGGGGAGCTGTTTTTT. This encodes CASSFSGGATGELFF.

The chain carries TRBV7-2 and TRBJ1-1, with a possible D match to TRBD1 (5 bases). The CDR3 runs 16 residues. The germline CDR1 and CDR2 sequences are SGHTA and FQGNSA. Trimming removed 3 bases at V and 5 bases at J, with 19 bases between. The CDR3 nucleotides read TGTGCCAGCAGCTTCGAACTTCATGGGGGGAGGACTGAAGCTTTCTTT. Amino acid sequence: CASSFELHGGRTEAFF. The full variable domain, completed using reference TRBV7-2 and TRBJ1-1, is GAGVSQSPSNKVTEKGKDVELRCDPISGHTALYWYRQSLGQGLEFLIYFQGNSAPDKSGLPSDRFSAERTGGSVSTLTIQRTQQEDSAVYLCASSFELHGGRTEAFFGQGTRLTVV.

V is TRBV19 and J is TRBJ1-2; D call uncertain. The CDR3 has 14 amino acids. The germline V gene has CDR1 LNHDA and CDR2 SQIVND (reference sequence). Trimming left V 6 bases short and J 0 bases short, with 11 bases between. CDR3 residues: CASRITASNYGYTF. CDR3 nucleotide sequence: TGTGCCAGTAGAATCACAGCTTCTAACTATGGCTACACCTTC.

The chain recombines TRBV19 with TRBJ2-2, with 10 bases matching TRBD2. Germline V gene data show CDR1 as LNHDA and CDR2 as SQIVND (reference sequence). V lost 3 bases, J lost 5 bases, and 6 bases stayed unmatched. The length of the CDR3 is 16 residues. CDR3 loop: CASSIVAGGFTGELFF. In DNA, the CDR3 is TGTGCCAGTAGTATCGTAGCGGGGGGATTTACCGGGGAGCTGTTTTTT.

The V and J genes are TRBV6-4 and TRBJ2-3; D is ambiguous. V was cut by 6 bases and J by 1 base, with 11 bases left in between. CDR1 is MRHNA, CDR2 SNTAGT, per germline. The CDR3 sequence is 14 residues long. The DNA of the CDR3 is TGTGCCAGCAGGAGGCTAGTAGGCACAGATACGCAGTATTTT. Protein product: CASRRLVGTDTQYF.

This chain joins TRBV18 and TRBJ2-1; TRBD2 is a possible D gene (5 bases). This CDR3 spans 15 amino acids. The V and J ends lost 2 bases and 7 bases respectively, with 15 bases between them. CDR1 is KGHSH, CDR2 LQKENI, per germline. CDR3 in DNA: TGTGCCAGCTCACCAGCGGGTTTGGGTCGGAATGAGCAGTTCTTC. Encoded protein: CASSPAGLGRNEQFF.

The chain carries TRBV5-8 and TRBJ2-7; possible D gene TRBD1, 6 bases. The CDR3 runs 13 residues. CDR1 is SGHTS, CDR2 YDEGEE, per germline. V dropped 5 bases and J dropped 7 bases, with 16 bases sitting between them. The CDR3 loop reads CASRIDRPGEQYF. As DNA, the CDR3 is TGTGCCAGCAGAATCGACAGGCCGGGAGAGCAGTACTTC.

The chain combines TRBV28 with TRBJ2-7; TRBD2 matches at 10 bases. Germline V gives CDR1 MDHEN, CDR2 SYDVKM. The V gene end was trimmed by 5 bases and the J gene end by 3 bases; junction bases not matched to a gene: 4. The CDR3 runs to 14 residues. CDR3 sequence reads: CASSVLAGVYEQYF. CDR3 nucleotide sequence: TGTGCCAGCAGTGTTCTAGCGGGAGTCTACGAGCAGTACTTC. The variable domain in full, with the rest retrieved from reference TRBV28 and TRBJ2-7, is DVKVTQSSRYLVKRTGEKVFLECVQDMDHENMFWYRQDPGLGLRLIYFSYDVKMKEKGDIPEGYSVSREKKERFSLILESASTNQTSMYLCASSVLAGVYEQYFGPGTRLTVT.

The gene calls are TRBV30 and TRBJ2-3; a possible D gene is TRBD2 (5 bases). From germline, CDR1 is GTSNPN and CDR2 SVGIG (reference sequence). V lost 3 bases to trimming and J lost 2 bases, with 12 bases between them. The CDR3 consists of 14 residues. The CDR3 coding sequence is TGTGCCTGGAGCCGGGGAGCGGCCACAGATACGCAGTATTTT. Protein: CAWSRGAATDTQYF.

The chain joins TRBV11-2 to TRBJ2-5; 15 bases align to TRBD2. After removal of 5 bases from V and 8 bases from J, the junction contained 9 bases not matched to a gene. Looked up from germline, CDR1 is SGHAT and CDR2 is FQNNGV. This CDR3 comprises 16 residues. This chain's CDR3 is CASSLSGLAGGLTQYF. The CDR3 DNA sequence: TGTGCCAGCAGCCTTAGCGGACTAGCGGGGGGGCTAACCCAGTACTTC.